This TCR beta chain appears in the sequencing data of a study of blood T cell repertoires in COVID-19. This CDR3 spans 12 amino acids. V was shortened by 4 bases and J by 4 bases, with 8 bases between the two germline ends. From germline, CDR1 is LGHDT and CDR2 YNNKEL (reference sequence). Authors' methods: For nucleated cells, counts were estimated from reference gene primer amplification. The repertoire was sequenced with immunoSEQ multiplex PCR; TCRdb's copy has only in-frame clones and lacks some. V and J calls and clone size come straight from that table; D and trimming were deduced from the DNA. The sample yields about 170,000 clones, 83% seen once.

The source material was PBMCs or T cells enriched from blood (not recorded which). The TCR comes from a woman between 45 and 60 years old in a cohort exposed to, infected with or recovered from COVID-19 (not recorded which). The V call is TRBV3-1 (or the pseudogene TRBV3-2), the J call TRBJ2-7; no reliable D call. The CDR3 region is CASSPRQYEQYF. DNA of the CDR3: TGTGCCAGCAGCCCCCGACAATACGAGCAGTACTTC.